This T cell receptor beta chain was sequenced in a study of blood T cells in healthy people across ages. Study-level background: Capture by template switching was about one barcoded beta molecule per two T cells. Study findings and constraints: Possibly, changes in expanded clonotypes were confounded because donor CMV status was unknown.

Sample-barcoded 5' priming and a J-beta primer mix drove a second PCR of roughly 6 to 12 cycles. MiXCR was run by TCRdb on the 5' RACE reads, yielding one entry per CDR3 protein. The sample lists 1.5 million to 2 million distinct CDR3 sequences, under 30% occurring once. This clonotype was seen more than once but under ten times. As yet, its antigen is unknown. V was clipped by 4 bases and J by 5 bases, with 24 bases between them. The V gene's germline CDR1 is KGHDR and CDR2 SFDVKD. The CDR3 spans 18 residues. This TCR was recovered from a woman in her 30s in good health. The sequenced sample was blood. This chain joins TRBV24-1 and TRBJ2-3, with D possibly being TRBD2 (6 bases). The CDR3 spells CATSDTSAVRETLDTQYF. The CDR3 nucleotides are TGTGCCACCAGTGACACCTCGGCGGTTCGGGAGACCCTAGATACGCAGTATTTT.